The present T cell receptor beta chain was sequenced within a study of blood T cells in healthy people across ages. The sample holds a few counts of this clonotype. It was approximately 10 milliliters of peripheral blood that were drawn from each donor. At least 6 million PBMCs were isolated per sample. With each sample, at least 5 micrograms of total RNA were extracted. V was trimmed by 1 base and J by 3 bases, leaving 9 bases between them. The CDR3 has 15 residues. Germline CDR1 and CDR2: KGHDR and SFDVKD. A J-beta primer mix and a sample-barcoded 5' primer were used in a second PCR of about 7 to 12 cycles. A template-switch adaptor with 12 random nucleotides tagged each cDNA molecule. TCRdb re-derived calls from the 5' RACE reads in MiXCR, one entry per CDR3 protein. In the table there are 650,000 to 700,000 distinct CDR3 sequences, about 50% of which are singletons.

V is TRBV24-1 and J is TRBJ1-5; TRBD1 might be the D (6 bases). Sequenced sample: blood. The origin of this receptor is a woman of 80 years or more in good health. The CDR3 here is CATSDFAGVNQPQHF. The CDR3 nucleotides read TGTGCCACCAGTGATTTTGCAGGGGTCAATCAGCCCCAGCATTTT.